These 9 T cell receptor beta chains share one sample of origin, sequenced in a study of blood T cell repertoires in COVID-19. Here immunoSEQ multiplex PCR was the method, and the copy in TCRdb shows in-frame clones only, minus some. The sample includes 100,000 to 150,000 clones, around 80% of them seen just once. Sequencing was performed on peripheral blood. These TCRs come from an elderly man with active or convalescent COVID-19.

The chain links TRBV7-3 to TRBJ2-2, with 8 bases that match TRBD1. Germline values: CDR1 SGHTA, CDR2 FQGTGA. The junction had 6 bases not matched to a gene; V was cut back by 3 bases and J by 3 bases. This CDR3 region has 16 residues. This CDR3 is CASSFRQGLDTGELFF. CDR3 sequence (DNA): TGTGCCAGCAGCTTCCGACAGGGGCTCGACACCGGGGAGCTGTTTTTT.

The rearrangement uses TRBV28 and TRBJ2-5; TRBD2 matches at 8 bases. CDR1 is MDHEN and CDR2 is SYDVKM in the germline V gene. The CDR3 is made up of 14 amino acids. With 2 bases clipped from V and 2 bases from J, the junction kept 1 base outside the gene matches. CDR3: CASSLGTRQETQYF. The CDR3 nucleotides read TGTGCCAGCAGTTTAGGGACTAGACAAGAGACCCAGTACTTC.

The rearrangement uses TRBV19 and TRBJ1-2; D is unclear. CDR1 and CDR2 (germline): LNHDA, SQIVND (reference sequence). This CDR3 is built from 13 residues. Between the trimmed V and J ends, which lost 3 bases and 8 bases, there was a span of 13 bases. The CDR3 nucleotides are TGTGCCAGTAGTATCAATCGGCGAGGAGGCTACACCTTC. Encoded protein: CASSINRRGGYTF.

This chain connects TRBV5-4 to TRBJ1-6; 7 bases map to TRBD1. The CDR3 totals 15 residues. V was clipped by 4 bases and J by 3 bases; unmatched bases: 4. The germline CDR1 and CDR2 sequences are SGHNT and YYREEE (reference sequence). The CDR3 sequence: CASSLGTVYNSPLHF. In DNA form, the CDR3 reads TGTGCCAGCAGCCTCGGGACAGTCTATAATTCACCCCTCCACTTT.

The rearrangement uses TRBV27 and TRBJ2-7; D may be TRBD2 (5 bases). The V gene lost 2 bases and the J gene lost 1 base, with 9 bases spanning the gap. Germline CDR1 and CDR2: MNHEY and SMNVEV (reference sequence). This CDR3 comprises 14 residues. The CDR3 loop reads CASSLGRGSYEQYF. DNA for the CDR3: TGTGCCAGCAGTTTAGGACGCGGGTCCTACGAGCAGTACTTC.

The V call is TRBV28, the J call TRBJ2-2; D call uncertain. Trimming removed 6 bases from V and 3 bases from J, with 5 bases in between. Germline loops: CDR1 MDHEN, CDR2 SYDVKM. This CDR3 contains 12 residues. In DNA form, the CDR3 reads TGTGCCAGCAGGAGTTACACCGGGGAGCTGTTTTTT. Translating it yields CASRSYTGELFF.

This clone was seen only once. The V gene is TRBV29-1, the J gene TRBJ1-4; 10 nucleotides line up with TRBD1. J was trimmed by 1 base and V by 4 bases; bases with no gene match: 3. CDR3 size: 15 residues. CDR1 and CDR2 from the germline V gene are SQVTM and ANQGSEA. The CDR3 loop is CSVGTGGVTNEKLFF. CDR3 in DNA: TGCAGCGTTGGGACAGGGGGGGTAACTAATGAAAAACTGTTTTTT. The variable domain in full, with the rest retrieved from reference TRBV29-1 and TRBJ1-4, is SAVISQKPSRDICQRGTSLTIQCQVDSQVTMMFWYRQQPGQSLTLIATANQGSEATYESGFVIDKFPISRPNLTFSTLTVSNMSPEDSSIYLCSVGTGGVTNEKLFFGSGTQLSVL.

The gene calls are TRBV25-1 and TRBJ2-5; possible D gene TRBD1, 6 bases. Germline V lookup: CDR1 MGHDK, CDR2 SYGVNS. V lost 5 bases, J lost 11 bases, and 18 bases lay in between. CDR3 length: 13 amino acids. CDR3 sequence (DNA): TGTGCCAGCAGTCCAGGGGCCCCGGGGTGGCAGTACTTC. This gives the protein CASSPGAPGWQYF. Variable domain in full (rest from reference TRBV25-1 and TRBJ2-5): EADIYQTPRYLVIGTGKKITLECSQTMGHDKMYWYQQDPGMELHLIHYSYGVNSTEKGDLSSESTVSRIRTEHFPLTLESARPSHTSQYLCASSPGAPGWQYFGPGTRLLVL.

The rearrangement joins TRBV5-7 to TRBJ1-1; D is unclear. TRBV5-7 is an open reading frame whose function is uncertain. The CDR3 is 13 residues long. The V gene lost 5 bases and the J gene lost 6 bases, with 14 bases spanning the gap. The CDR3 loop reads CASRRGNVAEAFF. The CDR3 DNA is TGTGCCAGCAGACGAGGGAACGTAGCTGAAGCTTTCTTT.